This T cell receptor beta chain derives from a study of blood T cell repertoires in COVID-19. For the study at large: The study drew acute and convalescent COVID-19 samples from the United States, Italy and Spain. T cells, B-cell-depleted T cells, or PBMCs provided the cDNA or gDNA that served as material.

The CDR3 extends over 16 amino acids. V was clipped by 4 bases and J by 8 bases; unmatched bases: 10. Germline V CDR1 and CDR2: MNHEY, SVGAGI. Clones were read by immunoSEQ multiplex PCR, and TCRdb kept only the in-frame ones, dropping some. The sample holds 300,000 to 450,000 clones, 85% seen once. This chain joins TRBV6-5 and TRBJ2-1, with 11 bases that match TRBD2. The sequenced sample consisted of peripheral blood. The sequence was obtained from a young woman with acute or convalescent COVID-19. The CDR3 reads CASSSLLAGDRDEQFF. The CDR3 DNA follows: TGTGCCAGCAGTTCCCTACTAGCGGGAGATCGCGATGAGCAGTTCTTC.